A single sample is the source of the 20 T cell receptor beta chains below, sequenced in a study of T cell responses to AZD1222 COVID-19 vaccine. Profiled with immunoSEQ multiplex PCR; TCRdb holds only in-frame clones, not every one. The sample shows about 110,000 clones, around 94% of them seen only once. Specimen: peripheral blood, collected on day 0 of AZD1222 vaccination. These receptors were collected from an adult in good health.

V and J are TRBV29-1 and TRBJ1-2; D possibly corresponds to TRBD1 (6 bases). Germline assignment: CDR1 SQVTM and CDR2 ANQGSEA. This CDR3 is built from 14 residues. Trimming removed 3 bases at V and 7 bases at J, with 18 bases between. The DNA of the CDR3 is TGCAGCGTTGAGGCCGTTAAGGGGGGCTCTGGCTACACCTTC. Encoded protein: CSVEAVKGGSGYTF.

The CDR3 reads CASTSSGRPRGAGELFF. The CDR3 DNA reads TGTGCCAGCACCTCTAGCGGGAGGCCCCGAGGAGCCGGGGAGCTGTTTTTT. V and J are TRBV28 and TRBJ2-2; 11 nucleotides match TRBD2. This CDR3 contains 17 residues. Germline V gene lookup returns CDR1 MDHEN and CDR2 SYDVKM. V lost 7 bases to trimming and J lost 6 bases; unmatched junction nucleotides: 13.

This clone was seen a handful of times. The genes are TRBV9 and TRBJ2-1; 7 positions match TRBD2. The V segment lost 4 bases and the J segment 2 bases; nucleotides outside the gene matches: 3. From germline, CDR1 is SGDLS and CDR2 YYNGEE. This CDR3 is 14 amino acids long. The CDR3 DNA reads as TGTGCCAGCAGCCCAAGCGGGACCTACAATGAGCAGTTCTTC. Translated, it gives CASSPSGTYNEQFF.

CDR3 residues: CASTYSEINTEAFF. The CDR3, as DNA: TGTGCCAGCACCTATTCCGAAATAAACACTGAAGCTTTCTTT. The chain uses TRBV6-6 and TRBJ1-1; D call uncertain. CDR1 and CDR2 (germline): MNHNY, SVGAGI (reference sequence). V was pared by 7 bases and J by 2 bases, with 14 bases between. The CDR3 covers 14 residues.

This chain connects TRBV3-1 (or the pseudogene TRBV3-2) to TRBJ1-4; the D is unclear. V gave up 0 bases and J gave up 5 bases, with 10 bases separating them. The germline gives CDR1 LGHDT, CDR2 YNNKEL (reference sequence). CDR3 length: 15 amino acids. Written as DNA, the CDR3 is TGTGCCAGCAGCCAAGATATGAGCTACAATGAAAAACTGTTTTTT. Its protein product is CASSQDMSYNEKLFF.

This clone has just one count. The sample carries other DNA sequences with the same CDR3. The chain links TRBV27 to TRBJ2-7; D may correspond to TRBD1 or TRBD2 (5 bases each). The length of the CDR3 is 13 residues. CDR1 is MNHEY, CDR2 SMNVEV, per germline (reference sequence). The V and J ends lost 6 bases and 2 bases respectively, with 11 bases between them. As DNA, the CDR3 is TGTGCCAGCAGCCGGGACGGCACCTACGAGCAGTACTTC. Translated: CASSRDGTYEQYF.

The chain couples TRBV6-5 to TRBJ1-2, with 8 bases lining up with TRBD1. CDR1 and CDR2 from the germline V gene are MNHEY and SVGAGI. The CDR3 totals 14 residues. Losses at the gene ends were 7 bases for V and 5 bases for J; bases not matched to a gene: 9. The CDR3 loop reads CASTRQGMEYGYTF. CDR3 DNA sequence: TGTGCCAGCACCCGACAGGGGATGGAATATGGCTACACCTTC.

This clone was detected only once. The CDR3, as DNA: TGTGCCAGCGGGGTCCCCGGACAGTACAATGAGCAGTTCTTC. Protein sequence: CASGVPGQYNEQFF. This chain connects TRBV5-4 to TRBJ2-1, with D perhaps matching TRBD1 (6 bases). In germline, CDR1 is SGHNT, CDR2 YYREEE (reference sequence). V shed 7 bases and J shed 4 bases, with 15 bases lying between them. The CDR3 covers 14 residues.

CDR3 nucleotides: TGTGCCACCAGCAGAGACGGGCAGGGGTACGATACGCAGTATTTT. As protein: CATSRDGQGYDTQYF. This sequence joins TRBV15 and TRBJ2-3, with a tentative D call TRBD1 (6 bases). Trimming shortened V by 0 bases and J by 6 bases, and 13 bases separated the two germline ends. CDR1 and CDR2 (germline): LNHNV, YYDKDF (reference sequence). The CDR3 covers 15 residues.

J is TRBJ2-1 and V is TRBV6-5; 8 nucleotides align to TRBD2. Germline V lookup: CDR1 MNHEY, CDR2 SVGAGI. Trimming cost V 2 bases and J 6 bases; bases outside gene matches: 6. This CDR3 spans 15 amino acids. CDR3 residues: CASSYPASGRNEQFF. In DNA form, the CDR3 reads TGTGCCAGCAGTTACCCGGCTAGCGGGCGCAATGAGCAGTTCTTC.

The chain has TRBV6-5 and TRBJ2-2; a possible D gene is TRBD2 (6 bases). Germline values: CDR1 MNHEY, CDR2 SVGAGI. The germline V and J ends were trimmed by 8 bases and 3 bases, with 13 bases remaining between them. The CDR3 sequence is 14 residues long. The CDR3 nucleotides read TGTGCCAGCCGAAGACTAGTATACACCGGGGAGCTGTTTTTT. Protein sequence: CASRRLVYTGELFF.

V gene TRBV9 combines with J gene TRBJ2-5; 14 bases match TRBD2. V trimming: 2 bases; J trimming: 5 bases; junction bases outside the gene matches: 5. The CDR3 is 16 residues long. Germline assignment: CDR1 SGDLS and CDR2 YYNGEE. The CDR3 here is CASSVGTSGGVETQYF. The CDR3 DNA reads as TGTGCCAGCAGCGTCGGGACTAGCGGGGGTGTTGAGACCCAGTACTTC.

The chain is built from TRBV27 and TRBJ2-1; D is perhaps TRBD2 (5 bases). CDR1 MNHEY and CDR2 SMNVEV come from the germline V gene (reference sequence). V was pared by 7 bases and J by 3 bases, with 13 bases between. This CDR3 region has 14 residues. The CDR3 coding sequence is TGTGCCAGCAAGATTGGCGGGTACTACAATGAGCAGTTCTTC. Protein: CASKIGGYYNEQFF.

The rearrangement uses TRBV7-2 and TRBJ2-5, with TRBD1 matching 9 bases. Germline V gene data show CDR1 as SGHTA and CDR2 as FQGNSA. The CDR3 runs 13 residues. V lost 6 bases, J lost 6 bases, and 5 bases stayed unmatched. The CDR3 DNA is TGTGCCAGCAGTTCTGGGACAGGGAAGACCCAGTACTTC. Protein: CASSSGTGKTQYF.

The V and J genes are TRBV7-9 and TRBJ1-3; D possibly corresponds to TRBD1 (6 bases). The V end lost 5 bases, the J end lost 0 bases, and 14 bases lay between the germline ends. Germline V gives CDR1 SEHNR, CDR2 FQNEAQ (reference sequence). This CDR3 spans 16 amino acids. CDR3 sequence reads: CASSKQGVGSGNTIYF. Here the CDR3 DNA reads TGTGCCAGCAGCAAACAGGGAGTAGGCTCTGGAAACACCATATATTTT.

The rearrangement links TRBV19 to TRBJ1-2; D is unclear. Trimming stripped 3 bases from V and 0 bases from J, with 11 bases between. Germline V CDR1 and CDR2: LNHDA, SQIVND (reference sequence). The CDR3 runs 15 residues. As DNA, the CDR3 is TGTGCCAGTAGTATTAGTGGAATTACTAACTATGGCTACACCTTC. Translated: CASSISGITNYGYTF. The complete variable domain, with remaining parts taken from reference TRBV19 and TRBJ1-2, reads DGGITQSPKYLFRKEGQNVTLSCEQNLNHDAMYWYRQDPGQGLRLIYYSQIVNDFQKGDIAEGYSVSREKKESFPLTVTSAQKNPTAFYLCASSISGITNYGYTFGSGTRLTVV.

This chain connects TRBV5-5 to TRBJ1-5; D gene ambiguous. The CDR3 spans 15 residues. Trimming stripped 0 bases from V and 0 bases from J, with 7 bases between. The V gene's germline CDR1 is SGHKS and CDR2 YYEKEE (reference sequence). In nucleotides, the CDR3 is TGTGCCAGCAGCTTGGAGGCGCCTAGCAATCAGCCCCAGCATTTT. It specifies CASSLEAPSNQPQHF.

The chain has TRBV9 and TRBJ1-5, with 7 bases identical to TRBD1. Per the germline V gene, CDR1 is SGDLS and CDR2 is YYNGEE. The CDR3 totals 15 residues. The V and J ends lost 3 bases and 3 bases, in that order; junction bases with no gene match: 6. CDR3: CASSAQDRLNQPQHF. In DNA, the CDR3 is TGTGCCAGCAGCGCCCAGGACAGGCTCAATCAGCCCCAGCATTTT.

The chain carries TRBV19 and TRBJ2-5; TRBD2 is a possible D gene (5 bases). Per germline, CDR1 LNHDA and CDR2 SQIVND (reference sequence). The length of the CDR3 is 16 residues. Between the trimmed V and J ends, which lost 4 bases and 5 bases, there was a span of 20 bases. The CDR3 region is CASSSARGGAWETQYF. As DNA, the CDR3 is TGTGCCAGTAGTAGCGCCCGCGGAGGCGCGTGGGAGACCCAGTACTTC.

The V gene is TRBV2, the J gene TRBJ2-5, with D perhaps TRBD2 (6 bases). With 8 bases removed from V and 5 bases from J, the gap between germline ends came to 9 bases. The germline V gene has CDR1 SNHLY and CDR2 FYNNEI. The length of the CDR3 is 11 residues. The CDR3 protein is CASAREETQYF. In DNA form, the CDR3 reads TGTGCCAGCGCTCGGGAGGAGACCCAGTACTTC.